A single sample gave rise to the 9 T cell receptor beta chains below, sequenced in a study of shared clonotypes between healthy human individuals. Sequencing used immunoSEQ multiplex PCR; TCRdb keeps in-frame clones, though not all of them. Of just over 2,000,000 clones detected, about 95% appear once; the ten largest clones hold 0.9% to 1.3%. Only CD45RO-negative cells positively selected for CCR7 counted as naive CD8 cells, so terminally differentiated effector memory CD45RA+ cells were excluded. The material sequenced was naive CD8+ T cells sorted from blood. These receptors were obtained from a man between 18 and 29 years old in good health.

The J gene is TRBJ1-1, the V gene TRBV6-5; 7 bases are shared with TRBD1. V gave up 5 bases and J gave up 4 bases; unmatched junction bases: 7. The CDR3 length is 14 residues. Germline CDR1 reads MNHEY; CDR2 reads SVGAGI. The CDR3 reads CASSTTGRGTEAFF. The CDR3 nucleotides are TGTGCCAGCAGTACGACAGGGAGGGGCACTGAAGCTTTCTTT.

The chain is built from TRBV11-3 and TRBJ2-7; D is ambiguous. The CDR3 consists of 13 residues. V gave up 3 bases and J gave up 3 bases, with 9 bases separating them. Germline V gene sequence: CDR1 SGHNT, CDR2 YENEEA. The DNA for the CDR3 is TGTGCCAGCAGCTTGAGCACCGACTACGAGCAGTACTTC. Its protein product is CASSLSTDYEQYF.

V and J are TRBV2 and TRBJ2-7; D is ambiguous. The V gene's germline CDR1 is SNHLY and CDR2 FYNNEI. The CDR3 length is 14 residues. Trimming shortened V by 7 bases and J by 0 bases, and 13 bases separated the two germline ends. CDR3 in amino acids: CASNTDGLSYEQYF. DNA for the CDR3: TGTGCCAGCAACACAGACGGGCTCTCCTACGAGCAGTACTTC.

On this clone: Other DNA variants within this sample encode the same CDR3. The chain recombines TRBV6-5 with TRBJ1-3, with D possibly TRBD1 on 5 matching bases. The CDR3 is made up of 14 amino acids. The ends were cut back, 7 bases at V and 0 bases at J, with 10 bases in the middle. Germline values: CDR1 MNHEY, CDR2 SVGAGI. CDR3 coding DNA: TGTGCCAGCACGGGGCCGAGCTCTGGAAACACCATATATTTT. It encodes CASTGPSSGNTIYF.

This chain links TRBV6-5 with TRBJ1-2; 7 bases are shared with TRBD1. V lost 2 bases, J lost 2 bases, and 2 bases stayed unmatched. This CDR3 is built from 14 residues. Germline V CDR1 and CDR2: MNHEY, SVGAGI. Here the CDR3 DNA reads TGTGCCAGCAGTTACACAGGGGAGAACTATGGCTACACCTTC. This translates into CASSYTGENYGYTF.

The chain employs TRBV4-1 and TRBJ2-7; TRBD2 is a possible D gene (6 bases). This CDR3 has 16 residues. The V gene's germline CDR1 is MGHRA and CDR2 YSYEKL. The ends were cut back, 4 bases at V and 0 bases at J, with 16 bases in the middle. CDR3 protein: CASSPLASDHSYEQYF. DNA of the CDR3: TGCGCCAGCAGCCCCTTGGCTAGCGACCACTCCTACGAGCAGTACTTC.

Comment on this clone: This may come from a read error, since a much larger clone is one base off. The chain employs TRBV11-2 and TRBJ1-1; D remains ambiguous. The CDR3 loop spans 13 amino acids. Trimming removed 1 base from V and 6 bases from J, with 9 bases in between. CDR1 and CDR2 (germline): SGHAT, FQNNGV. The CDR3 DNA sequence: TGTGCCAGCAGCTTAGGTCTAACTGCTGAAGCTTTCTTT. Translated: CASSLGLTAEAFF.

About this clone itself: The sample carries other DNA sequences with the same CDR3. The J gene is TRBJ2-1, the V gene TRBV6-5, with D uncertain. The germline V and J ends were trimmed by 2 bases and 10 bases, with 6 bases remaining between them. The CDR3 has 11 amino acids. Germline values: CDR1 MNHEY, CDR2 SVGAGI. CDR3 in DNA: TGTGCCAGCAGTTACGGGGTAGAGCAGTTCTTC. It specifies CASSYGVEQFF.

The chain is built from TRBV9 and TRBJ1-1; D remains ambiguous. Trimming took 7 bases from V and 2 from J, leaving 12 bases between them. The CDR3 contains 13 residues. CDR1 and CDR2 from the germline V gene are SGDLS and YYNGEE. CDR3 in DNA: TGTGCCAGCCAGAGGGTGTCAAACACTGAAGCTTTCTTT. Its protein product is CASQRVSNTEAFF.